This TCR beta chain was sequenced during a study of blood T cell repertoires in COVID-19. Source study methods: Reference gene primer amplification gave estimated nucleated cell counts. Produced via immunoSEQ multiplex PCR; TCRdb's table is partial and in-frame only. V and J calls and clone size come straight from that table; D and trimming were deduced from the DNA. The data contain 45,000 to 55,000 clones, roughly 84% of them singletons. The CDR3 runs 16 residues. The material sequenced was peripheral blood. The TCR comes from a man over 45 with acute or convalescent COVID-19. V is TRBV1 and J is TRBJ2-3; no DNA check was done on the table's D call, TRBD2. TRBV1 represents a pseudogene. CDR3 region: CTSSPRLAGYTDTQYF. As DNA, the CDR3 is TGCACCAGCAGCCCCCGACTAGCGGGGTACACAGATACGCAGTATTTT.